This TCR beta chain stems from a study of T cell responses to AZD1222 COVID-19 vaccine. Study findings and constraints: The study found vaccine-associated CD4 TCRs spanning spike, dominant at 160-218 and 743-854. Targeting of unmutated variant regions was reportedly seen in nearly half of spike-specific TCRs. When two AZD1222 doses had been given, Spike-specific TCR breadth and depth rose. Only a handful of people who got AZD1222 tested seropositive at baseline.

Looked up from germline, CDR1 is SGHDT and CDR2 is YYEEEE. Trimming cost V 2 bases and J 11 bases, with 8 bases left between them. This CDR3 has 12 amino acids. The table came from immunoSEQ multiplex PCR; TCRdb's copy has only in-frame clones and leaves some out. The table has some 120,000 clones, over 85% seen once; the top ten hold 0.91%. In regard to this clone: The antigen is unknown.

This clonotype was obtained from an adult in good health. The starting material was peripheral blood, obtained on day 0 of AZD1222 vaccination. V and J are TRBV5-6 and TRBJ1-6; the D is unclear. The CDR3 loop is CASSFMRTPLHF. The CDR3 DNA follows: TGTGCCAGCAGCTTTATGCGGACACCCCTCCACTTT.